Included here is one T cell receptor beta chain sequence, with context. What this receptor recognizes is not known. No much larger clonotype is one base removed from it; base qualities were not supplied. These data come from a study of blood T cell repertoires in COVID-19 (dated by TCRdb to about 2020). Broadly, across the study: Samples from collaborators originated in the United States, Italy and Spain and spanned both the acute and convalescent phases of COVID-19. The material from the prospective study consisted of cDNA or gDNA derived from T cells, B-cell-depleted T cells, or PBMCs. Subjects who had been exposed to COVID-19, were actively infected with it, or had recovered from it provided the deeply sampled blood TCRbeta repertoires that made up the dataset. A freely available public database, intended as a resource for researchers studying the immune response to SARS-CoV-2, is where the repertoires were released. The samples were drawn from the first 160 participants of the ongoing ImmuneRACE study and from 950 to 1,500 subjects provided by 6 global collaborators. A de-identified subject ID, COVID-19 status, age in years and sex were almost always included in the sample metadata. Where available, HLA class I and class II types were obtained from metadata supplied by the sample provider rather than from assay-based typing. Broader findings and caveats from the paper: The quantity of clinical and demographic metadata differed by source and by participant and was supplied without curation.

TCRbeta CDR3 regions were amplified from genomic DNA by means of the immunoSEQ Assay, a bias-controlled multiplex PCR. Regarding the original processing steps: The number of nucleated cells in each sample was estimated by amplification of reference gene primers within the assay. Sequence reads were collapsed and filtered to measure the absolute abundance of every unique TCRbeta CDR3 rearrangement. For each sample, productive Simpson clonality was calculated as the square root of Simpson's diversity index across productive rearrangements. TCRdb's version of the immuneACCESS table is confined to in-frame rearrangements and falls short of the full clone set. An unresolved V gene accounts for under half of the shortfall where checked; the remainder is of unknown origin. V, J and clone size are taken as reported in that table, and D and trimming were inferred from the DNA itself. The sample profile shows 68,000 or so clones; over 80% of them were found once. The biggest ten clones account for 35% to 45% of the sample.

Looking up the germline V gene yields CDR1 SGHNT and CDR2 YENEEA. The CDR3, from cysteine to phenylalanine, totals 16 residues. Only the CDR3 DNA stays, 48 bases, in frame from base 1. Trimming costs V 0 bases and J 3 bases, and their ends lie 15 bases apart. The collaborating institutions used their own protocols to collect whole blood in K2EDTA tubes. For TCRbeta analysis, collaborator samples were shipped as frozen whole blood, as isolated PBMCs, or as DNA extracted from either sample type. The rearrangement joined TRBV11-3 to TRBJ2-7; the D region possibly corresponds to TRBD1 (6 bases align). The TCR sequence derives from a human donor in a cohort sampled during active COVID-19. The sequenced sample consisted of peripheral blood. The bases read TGTGCCAGCAGCTTAGATTTGCAGGGGTCGTACTACGAGCAGTACTTC. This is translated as CASSLDLQGSYYEQYF.